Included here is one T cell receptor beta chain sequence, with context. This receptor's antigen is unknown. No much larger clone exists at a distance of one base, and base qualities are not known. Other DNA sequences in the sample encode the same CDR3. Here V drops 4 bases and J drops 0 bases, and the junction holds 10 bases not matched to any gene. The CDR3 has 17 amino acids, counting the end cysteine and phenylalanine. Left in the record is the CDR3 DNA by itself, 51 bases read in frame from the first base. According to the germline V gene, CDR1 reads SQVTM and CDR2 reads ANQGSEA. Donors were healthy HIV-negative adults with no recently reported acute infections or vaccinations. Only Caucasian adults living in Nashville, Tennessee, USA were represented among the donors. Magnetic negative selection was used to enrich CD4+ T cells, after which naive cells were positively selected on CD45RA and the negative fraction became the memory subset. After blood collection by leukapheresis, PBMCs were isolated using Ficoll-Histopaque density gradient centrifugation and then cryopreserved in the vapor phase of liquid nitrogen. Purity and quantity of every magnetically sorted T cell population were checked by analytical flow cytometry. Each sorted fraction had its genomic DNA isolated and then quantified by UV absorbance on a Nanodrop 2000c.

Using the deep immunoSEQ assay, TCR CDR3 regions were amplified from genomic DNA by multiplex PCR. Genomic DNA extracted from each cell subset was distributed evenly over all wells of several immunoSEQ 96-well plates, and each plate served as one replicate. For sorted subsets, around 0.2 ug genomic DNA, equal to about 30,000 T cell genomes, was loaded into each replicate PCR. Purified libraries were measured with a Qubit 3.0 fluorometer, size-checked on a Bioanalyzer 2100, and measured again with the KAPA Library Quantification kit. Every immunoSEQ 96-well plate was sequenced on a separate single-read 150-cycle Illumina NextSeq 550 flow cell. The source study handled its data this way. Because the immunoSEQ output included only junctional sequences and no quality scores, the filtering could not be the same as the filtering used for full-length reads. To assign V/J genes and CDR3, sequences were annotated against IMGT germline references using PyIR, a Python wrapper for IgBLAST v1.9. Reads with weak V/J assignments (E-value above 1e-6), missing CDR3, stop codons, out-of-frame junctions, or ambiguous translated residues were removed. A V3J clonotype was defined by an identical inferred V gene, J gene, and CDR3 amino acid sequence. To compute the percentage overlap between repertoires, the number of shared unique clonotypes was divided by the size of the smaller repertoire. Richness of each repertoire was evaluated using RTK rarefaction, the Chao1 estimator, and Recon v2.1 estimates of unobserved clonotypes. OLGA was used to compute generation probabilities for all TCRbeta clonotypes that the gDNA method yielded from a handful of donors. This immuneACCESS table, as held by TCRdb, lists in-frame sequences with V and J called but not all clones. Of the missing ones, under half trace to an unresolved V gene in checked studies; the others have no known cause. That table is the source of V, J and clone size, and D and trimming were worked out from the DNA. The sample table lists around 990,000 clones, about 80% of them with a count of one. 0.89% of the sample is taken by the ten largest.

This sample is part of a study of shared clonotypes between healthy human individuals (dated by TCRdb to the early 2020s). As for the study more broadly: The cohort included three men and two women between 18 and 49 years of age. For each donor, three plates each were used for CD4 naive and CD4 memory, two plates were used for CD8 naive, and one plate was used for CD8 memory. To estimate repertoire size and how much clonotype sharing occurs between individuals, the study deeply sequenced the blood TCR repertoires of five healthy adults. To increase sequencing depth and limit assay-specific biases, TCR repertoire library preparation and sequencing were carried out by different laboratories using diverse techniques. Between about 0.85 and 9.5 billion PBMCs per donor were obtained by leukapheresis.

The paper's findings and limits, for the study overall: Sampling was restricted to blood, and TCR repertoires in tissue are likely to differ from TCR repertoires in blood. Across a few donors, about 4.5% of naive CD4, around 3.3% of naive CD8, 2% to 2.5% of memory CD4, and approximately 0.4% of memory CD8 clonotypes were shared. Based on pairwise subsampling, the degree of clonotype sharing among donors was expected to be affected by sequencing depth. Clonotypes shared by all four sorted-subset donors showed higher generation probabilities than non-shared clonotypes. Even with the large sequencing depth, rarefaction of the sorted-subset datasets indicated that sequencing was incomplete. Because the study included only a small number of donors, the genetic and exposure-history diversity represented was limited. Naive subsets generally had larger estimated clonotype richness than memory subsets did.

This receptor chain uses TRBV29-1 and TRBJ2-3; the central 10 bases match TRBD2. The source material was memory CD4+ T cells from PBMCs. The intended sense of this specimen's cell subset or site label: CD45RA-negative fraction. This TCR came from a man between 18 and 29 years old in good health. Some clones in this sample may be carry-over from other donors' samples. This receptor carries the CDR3 CSVATSGNRPSTDTQYF. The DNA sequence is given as TGCAGCGTTGCCACTAGCGGGAATCGTCCTAGCACAGATACGCAGTATTTT.